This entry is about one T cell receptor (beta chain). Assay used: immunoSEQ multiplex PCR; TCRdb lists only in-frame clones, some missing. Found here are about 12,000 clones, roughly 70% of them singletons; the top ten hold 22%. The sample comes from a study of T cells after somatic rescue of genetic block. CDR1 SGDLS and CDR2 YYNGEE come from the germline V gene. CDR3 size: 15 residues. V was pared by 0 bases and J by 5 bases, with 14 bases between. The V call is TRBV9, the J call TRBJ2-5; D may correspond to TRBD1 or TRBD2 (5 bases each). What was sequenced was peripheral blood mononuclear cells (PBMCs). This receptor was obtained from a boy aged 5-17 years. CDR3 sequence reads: CASSVDVGVRETQYF. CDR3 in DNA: TGTGCCAGCAGCGTAGACGTGGGGGTACGGGAGACCCAGTACTTC.